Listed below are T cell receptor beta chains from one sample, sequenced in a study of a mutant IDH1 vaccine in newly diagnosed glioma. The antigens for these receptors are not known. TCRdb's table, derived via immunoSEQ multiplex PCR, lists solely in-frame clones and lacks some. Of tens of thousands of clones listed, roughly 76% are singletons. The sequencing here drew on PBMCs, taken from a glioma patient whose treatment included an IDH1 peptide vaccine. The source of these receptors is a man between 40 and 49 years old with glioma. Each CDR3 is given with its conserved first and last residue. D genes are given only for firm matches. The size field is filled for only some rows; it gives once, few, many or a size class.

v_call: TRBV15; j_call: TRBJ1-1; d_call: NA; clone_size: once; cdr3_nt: TGTGCCACCAGCAGAGATATCTGGAACACTGAAGCTTTCTTT; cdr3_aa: CATSRDIWNTEAFF
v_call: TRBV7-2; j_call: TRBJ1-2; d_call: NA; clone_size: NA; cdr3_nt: TGTGCCAGCAGCTTAGGCGGGTCAGGGCGGGTCTATGGCTACACCTTC; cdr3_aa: CASSLGGSGRVYGYTF
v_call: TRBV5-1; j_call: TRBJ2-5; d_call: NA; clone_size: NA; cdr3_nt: TGCGCCAGCAGCTCTCACGTGGGGTTGAAGGAGACCCAGTACTTC; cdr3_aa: CASSSHVGLKETQYF
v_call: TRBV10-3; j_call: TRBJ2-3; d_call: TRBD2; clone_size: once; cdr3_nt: TGTGCCATCAGCGGCACTAGCGACCCCACAGATACGCAGTATTTT; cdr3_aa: CAISGTSDPTDTQYF
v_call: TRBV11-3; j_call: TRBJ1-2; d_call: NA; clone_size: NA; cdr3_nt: TGTGCCAGCAGCCACAACACCAACTATGGCTACACCTTC; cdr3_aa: CASSHNTNYGYTF
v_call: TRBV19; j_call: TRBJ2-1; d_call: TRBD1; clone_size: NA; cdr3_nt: TGTGCCAGTAGTCCCGACAGGGCCGCTTACAATGAGCAGTTCTTC; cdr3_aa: CASSPDRAAYNEQFF
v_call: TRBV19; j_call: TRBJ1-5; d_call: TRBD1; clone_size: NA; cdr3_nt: TGTGCCAGCCGGGACAGGGCTATAGGGCCCCAGCATTTT; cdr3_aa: CASRDRAIGPQHF
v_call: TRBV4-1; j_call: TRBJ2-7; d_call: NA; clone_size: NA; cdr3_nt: TGCGCCAGCAGCCAAGAACGGGGGAGCTCCTACGAGCAGTACTTC; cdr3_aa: CASSQERGSSYEQYF
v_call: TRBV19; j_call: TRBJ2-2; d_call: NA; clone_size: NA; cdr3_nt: TGTGCCAGTAGGCCGGTCAGCGCCGGGGAGCTGTTTTTT; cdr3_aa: CASRPVSAGELFF
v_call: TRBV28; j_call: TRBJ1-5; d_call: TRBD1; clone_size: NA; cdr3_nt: TGTGCCAGCAGTCTAGGGACAGGGGATCAGCCCCAGCATTTT; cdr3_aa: CASSLGTGDQPQHF
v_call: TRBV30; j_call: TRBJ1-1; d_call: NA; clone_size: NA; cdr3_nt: TGTGCCTGGAGTTCCAGGGGGAACACTGAAGCTTTCTTT; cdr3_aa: CAWSSRGNTEAFF
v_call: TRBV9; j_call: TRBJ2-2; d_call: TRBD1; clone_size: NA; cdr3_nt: TGTGCCAGCACCCGAACCTTGGGACAGGGAATGACCGGGGAGCTGTTTTTT; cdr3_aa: CASTRTLGQGMTGELFF
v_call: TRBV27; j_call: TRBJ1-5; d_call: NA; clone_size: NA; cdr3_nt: TGTGCCAGCAGTTTTGGGGGGGCCAATCAGCCCCAGCATTTT; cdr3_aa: CASSFGGANQPQHF
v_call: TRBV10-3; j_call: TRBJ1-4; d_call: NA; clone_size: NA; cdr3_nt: TGTGCCATCAGTGAGACACAAGGGGGGGAGGATGAAAAACTGTTTTTT; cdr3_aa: CAISETQGGEDEKLFF
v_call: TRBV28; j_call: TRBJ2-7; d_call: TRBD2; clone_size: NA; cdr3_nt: TGTGCCAGCAGCACTCCCCGGACTAGCGCCTCCTACGAGCAGTACTTC; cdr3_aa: CASSTPRTSASYEQYF
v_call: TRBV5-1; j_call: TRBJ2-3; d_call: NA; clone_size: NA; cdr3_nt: TGCGCCAGCAGCTTGAAGGGATCTAGCACAGATACGCAGTATTTT; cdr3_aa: CASSLKGSSTDTQYF
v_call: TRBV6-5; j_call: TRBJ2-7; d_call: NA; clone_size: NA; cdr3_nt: TGTGCCAGCAGTGACTCCTACGAGCAGTACTTC; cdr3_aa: CASSDSYEQYF
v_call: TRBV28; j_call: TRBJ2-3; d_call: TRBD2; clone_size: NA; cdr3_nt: TGTGCCAGCAGTCCTCTCGTGGAGAGCGGGATACATTTTCGGGATACGCAGTATTTT; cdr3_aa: CASSPLVESGIHFRDTQYF
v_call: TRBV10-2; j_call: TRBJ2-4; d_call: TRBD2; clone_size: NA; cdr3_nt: TGCGCCAGCAAGATTAGCGGGAGCTTGGGAAACATTCAGTACTTC; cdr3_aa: CASKISGSLGNIQYF
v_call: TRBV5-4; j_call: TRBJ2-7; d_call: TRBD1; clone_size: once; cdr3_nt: TGCGCCAGCAGCCGATCGGGACAGGGTTCGGACTCCCAGTACTTC; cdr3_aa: CASSRSGQGSDSQYF
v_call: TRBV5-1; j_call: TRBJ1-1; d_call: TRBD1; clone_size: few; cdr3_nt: TGCGCCAGCAGCTTTCAGGGGGCTGGCGACACTGAAGCTTTCTTT; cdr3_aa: CASSFQGAGDTEAFF
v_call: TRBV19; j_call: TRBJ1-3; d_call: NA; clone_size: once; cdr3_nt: TGTGCCAGTAGGCTAGACAGATACTCTGGAAACACCATATATTTT; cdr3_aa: CASRLDRYSGNTIYF
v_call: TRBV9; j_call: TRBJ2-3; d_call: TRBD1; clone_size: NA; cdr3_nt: TGTGCCAGCAGCGGGACAGGGGGCAATACGCAGTATTTT; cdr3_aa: CASSGTGGNTQYF
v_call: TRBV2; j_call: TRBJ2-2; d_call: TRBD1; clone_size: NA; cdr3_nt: TGTGCCAGCAGTCCAAGGAACAGGGGGGACACCGGGGAGCTGTTTTTT; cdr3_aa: CASSPRNRGDTGELFF
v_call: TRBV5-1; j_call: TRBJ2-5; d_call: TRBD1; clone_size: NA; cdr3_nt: TGCGCCAGCAGCTCAAACCCGGGACAGGGAAGCCGTTTGAAAGAGACCCAGTACTTC; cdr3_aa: CASSSNPGQGSRLKETQYF
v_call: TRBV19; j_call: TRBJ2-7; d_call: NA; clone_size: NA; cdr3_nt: TGTGCCAGCCGGGGTGGAGCGGCCGCTTTCGACGAGCAGTACTTC; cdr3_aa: CASRGGAAAFDEQYF
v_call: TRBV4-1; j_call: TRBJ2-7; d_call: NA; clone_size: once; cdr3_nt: TGCGCCAGCAGCCAACCTCAGGGGTCCCTCGTCGAGCAGTACTTC; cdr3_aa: CASSQPQGSLVEQYF
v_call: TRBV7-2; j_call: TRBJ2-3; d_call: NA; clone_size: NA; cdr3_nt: TGTGCCAGCAGCTCACTGGGAGGCTTCCACACAGATACGCAGTATTTT; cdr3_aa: CASSSLGGFHTDTQYF
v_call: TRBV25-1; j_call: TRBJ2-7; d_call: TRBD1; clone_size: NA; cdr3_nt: TGTGCCAGCATGGGACAGGGATACCCCTACGAGCAGTACTTC; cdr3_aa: CASMGQGYPYEQYF
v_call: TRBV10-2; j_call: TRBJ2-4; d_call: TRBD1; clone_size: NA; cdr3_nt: TGCGCCCCATCCGGGACAGGGTACGTCAAAAACATTCAGTACTTC; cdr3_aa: CAPSGTGYVKNIQYF
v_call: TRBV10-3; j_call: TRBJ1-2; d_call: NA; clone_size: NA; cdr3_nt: TGTGCCATCCGATCGGACGGAGCCCCCCGTGGCTACACCTTC; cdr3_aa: CAIRSDGAPRGYTF
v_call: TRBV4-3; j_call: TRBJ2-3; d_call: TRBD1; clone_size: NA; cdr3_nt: TGCGCCAGCAGCCAAGAAGGGGACAGGGACACAGATACGCAGTATTTT; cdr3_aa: CASSQEGDRDTDTQYF
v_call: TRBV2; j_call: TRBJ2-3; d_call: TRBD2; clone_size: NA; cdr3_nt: TGTGCCAGCAGTGAAGCCCCGGGGGGGGCGGGAGATACGCAGTATTTT; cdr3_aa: CASSEAPGGAGDTQYF
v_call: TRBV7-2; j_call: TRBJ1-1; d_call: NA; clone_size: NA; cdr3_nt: TGTGCCAGCAGCTTAGCGGGACAGAACACTGAAGCTTTCTTT; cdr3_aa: CASSLAGQNTEAFF
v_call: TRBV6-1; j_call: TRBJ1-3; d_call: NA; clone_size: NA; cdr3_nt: TGTGCCACCCAGACAGTCTCTGGAAACACCATATATTTT; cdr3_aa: CATQTVSGNTIYF
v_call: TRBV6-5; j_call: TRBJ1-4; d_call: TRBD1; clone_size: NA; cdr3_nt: TGTGCCAGCAGTTACACCCCGGGACAGGGACGGGTACTGTTTTTT; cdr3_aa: CASSYTPGQGRVLFF
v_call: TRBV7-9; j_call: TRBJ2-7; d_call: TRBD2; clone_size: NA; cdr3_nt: TGTGCCAGCAGCTCACGGACTAGCGGAACCTACGAGCAGTACTTC; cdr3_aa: CASSSRTSGTYEQYF